This is a list of T cell receptor beta chains from one sample in a study of T cell responses to AZD1222 COVID-19 vaccine. The method was immunoSEQ multiplex PCR; TCRdb's version includes in-frame clones alone and lacks a portion of them. The repertoire consists of 80,000 to 130,000 clones, with around 87% occurring once and the leading ten covering around 3.2%. This sample comprised peripheral blood, obtained on day 0 of AZD1222 vaccination. The receptors derive from an adult in good health. CDR3s include the opening cysteine and the closing phenylalanine or tryptophan. The D gene is left open where the match is weak. Clone size is shown for a subset of rows, as once, few, many or a class of expanded clone.

D: NA; V: TRBV5-1; size: NA; J: TRBJ2-2; DNA: TGCGCCAGCAGCTCCGACCCGGGACAAAACACCGGGGAGCTGTTTTTT; CDR3: CASSSDPGQNTGELFF
D: NA; V: TRBV27; size: NA; J: TRBJ2-7; DNA: TGTGCCAGCAGTTTCCAGGACCGGGAGCAGTACTTC; CDR3: CASSFQDREQYF
D: TRBD2; V: TRBV30; size: NA; J: TRBJ2-1; DNA: TGTGCCTGGAGTGCAGACCAGACTAGCGGGGGGGCGAGACGGTTCTTC; CDR3: CAWSADQTSGGARRFF
D: TRBD1; V: TRBV18; size: NA; J: TRBJ1-1; DNA: TGTGCCAGCTCACCACAGGGGGCTGGTGACACTGAAGCTTTCTTT; CDR3: CASSPQGAGDTEAFF
D: NA; V: TRBV18; size: NA; J: TRBJ2-3; DNA: TGTGCCAGCTCCCCCCTACAGGGCACAGATACGCAGTATTTT; CDR3: CASSPLQGTDTQYF
D: NA; V: TRBV3-1/TRBV3-2; size: NA; J: TRBJ1-2; DNA: TGTGCCAGCAGCCAAGGACAGCTCAGGGGCTACACCTTC; CDR3: CASSQGQLRGYTF
D: NA; V: TRBV6-6; size: NA; J: TRBJ1-6; DNA: TGTGCCGTACGTGGGACTTCCTATAATTCACCCCTCCACTTT; CDR3: CAVRGTSYNSPLHF
D: NA; V: TRBV7-9; size: NA; J: TRBJ1-2; DNA: TGTGCCAGCAGCCGGATGACAGGCGATGGCTACACCTTC; CDR3: CASSRMTGDGYTF
D: NA; V: TRBV25-1; size: NA; J: TRBJ1-6; DNA: TGTGCCAGCAGTGAGAGGCTGGATTCACCCCTCCACTTT; CDR3: CASSERLDSPLHF
D: NA; V: TRBV5-6; size: few; J: TRBJ1-6; DNA: TGTGCCAGCAGCTTCGGGCGGAGCTCCTATAATTCACCCCTCCACTTT; CDR3: CASSFGRSSYNSPLHF
D: NA; V: TRBV7-2; size: NA; J: TRBJ1-1; DNA: TGTGCCAGCAGCTTATCTGATCGGCGGGAAGCTTTCTTT; CDR3: CASSLSDRREAFF
D: NA; V: TRBV6-5; size: NA; J: TRBJ1-1; DNA: TGTGCCAGCAGTAAATCCAGGGGGAACACTGAAGCTTTCTTT; CDR3: CASSKSRGNTEAFF
D: NA; V: TRBV6-5; size: NA; J: TRBJ1-3; DNA: TGTGCCAGCTACTACCGGGGAACCGGAAACACCATATATTTT; CDR3: CASYYRGTGNTIYF
D: TRBD2; V: TRBV4-3; size: NA; J: TRBJ2-3; DNA: TGCGCCAGCAGCCAAGTTAGTCTAGCGGGGTCAGATACGCAGTATTTT; CDR3: CASSQVSLAGSDTQYF
D: NA; V: TRBV12-3/TRBV12-4; size: NA; J: TRBJ1-5; DNA: TGTGCCAGCAGTTTAGCAGAATATCAGCCCCAGCATTTT; CDR3: CASSLAEYQPQHF
D: TRBD2; V: TRBV28; size: NA; J: TRBJ2-1; DNA: TGTGCCAGCAGTTTCTATTCTGTGGCCAGGGAGGGCGGCTACAATGAGCAGTTCTTC; CDR3: CASSFYSVAREGGYNEQFF
D: NA; V: TRBV6-6; size: NA; J: TRBJ2-1; DNA: TGTGCCAGCAGTTTTGGGCGGGGGACAAGCAATGAGCAGTTCTTC; CDR3: CASSFGRGTSNEQFF
D: NA; V: TRBV5-4; size: NA; J: TRBJ1-1; DNA: TGTGCCAGCACCCCTTTAATTGTCGCAGGCGGAATCAGTGAAGCTTTCTTT; CDR3: CASTPLIVAGGISEAFF
D: TRBD2; V: TRBV4-2; size: few; J: TRBJ2-3; DNA: TGTGCCAGCAGCCCCCGTGGCGGGGGATCAGATACGCAGTATTTT; CDR3: CASSPRGGGSDTQYF
D: NA; V: TRBV7-9; size: NA; J: TRBJ2-3; DNA: TGTGCCAGCAGCTTAGGACAGGCAAGGGATACGCAGTATTTT; CDR3: CASSLGQARDTQYF